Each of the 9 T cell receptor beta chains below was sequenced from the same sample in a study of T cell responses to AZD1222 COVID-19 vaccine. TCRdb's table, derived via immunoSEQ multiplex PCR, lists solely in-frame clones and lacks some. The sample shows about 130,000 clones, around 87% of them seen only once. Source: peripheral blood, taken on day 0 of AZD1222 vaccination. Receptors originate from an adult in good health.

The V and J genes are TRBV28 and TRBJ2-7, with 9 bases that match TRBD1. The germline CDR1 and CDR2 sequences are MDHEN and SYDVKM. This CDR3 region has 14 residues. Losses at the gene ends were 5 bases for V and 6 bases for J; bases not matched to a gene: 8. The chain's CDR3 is CASSVSDRGGEQYF. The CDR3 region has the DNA TGTGCCAGCAGTGTATCGGACAGGGGCGGCGAGCAGTACTTC.

Here the CDR3 reads CATSGAGGSETQYF. The CDR3 DNA reads TGTGCCACCAGTGGGGCAGGGGGCAGCGAGACCCAGTACTTC. The rearrangement joins TRBV24-1 to TRBJ2-5, with 8 bases matching TRBD1. Per germline, CDR1 KGHDR and CDR2 SFDVKD. The CDR3 totals 14 residues. V lost 5 bases, J lost 5 bases, and 6 bases stayed unmatched.

CDR3 sequence reads: CASSPGASGRRSYNEQFF. The CDR3 DNA is TGTGCCAGCTCCCCCGGGGCCAGCGGGAGGCGGTCCTACAATGAGCAGTTCTTC. V usage is TRBV18 and J usage is TRBJ2-1, with 9 bases matching TRBD2. V gave up 6 bases and J gave up 1 base; unmatched junction bases: 13. This CDR3 is built from 18 residues. The germline V gene encodes CDR1 KGHSH and CDR2 LQKENI. Full variable domain (remainder filled in from reference TRBV18 and TRBJ2-1): NAGVMQNPRHLVRRRGQEARLRCSPMKGHSHVYWYRQLPEEGLKFMVYLQKENIIDESGMPKERFSAEFPKEGPSILRIQQVVRGDSAAYFCASSPGASGRRSYNEQFFGPGTRLTVL.

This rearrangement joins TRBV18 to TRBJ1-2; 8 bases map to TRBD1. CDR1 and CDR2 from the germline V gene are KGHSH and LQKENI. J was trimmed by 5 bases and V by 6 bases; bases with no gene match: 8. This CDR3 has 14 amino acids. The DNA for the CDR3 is TGTGCCAGCTCGCCTAACCAGGGGGCATATGGCTACACCTTC. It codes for CASSPNQGAYGYTF.

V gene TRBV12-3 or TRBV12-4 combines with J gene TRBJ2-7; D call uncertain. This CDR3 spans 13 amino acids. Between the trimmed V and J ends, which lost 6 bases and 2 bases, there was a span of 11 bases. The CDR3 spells CASSPAGPYEQYF. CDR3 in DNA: TGTGCCAGCAGCCCCGCCGGACCCTACGAGCAGTACTTC.

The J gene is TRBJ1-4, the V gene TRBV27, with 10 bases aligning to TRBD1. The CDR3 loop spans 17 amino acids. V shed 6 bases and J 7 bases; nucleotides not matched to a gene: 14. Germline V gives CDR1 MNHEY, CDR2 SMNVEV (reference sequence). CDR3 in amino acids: CASSPSYIRDRGEKLFF. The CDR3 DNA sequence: TGTGCCAGCAGCCCCTCTTATATCCGGGACAGGGGTGAAAAACTGTTTTTT.

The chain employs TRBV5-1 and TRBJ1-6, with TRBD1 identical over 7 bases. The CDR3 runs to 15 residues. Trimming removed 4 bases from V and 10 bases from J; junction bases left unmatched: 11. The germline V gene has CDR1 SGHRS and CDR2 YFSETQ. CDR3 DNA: TGCGCCAGCAGCCCCGCCGGGACAGAATCCTCACCCCTCCACTTT. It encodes CASSPAGTESSPLHF.

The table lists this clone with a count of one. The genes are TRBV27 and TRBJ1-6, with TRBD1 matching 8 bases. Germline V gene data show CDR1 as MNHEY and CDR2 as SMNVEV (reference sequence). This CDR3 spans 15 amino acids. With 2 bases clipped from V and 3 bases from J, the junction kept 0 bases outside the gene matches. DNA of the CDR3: TGTGCCAGCAGTTTAGGACAGGGCTATAATTCACCCCTCCACTTT. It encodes CASSLGQGYNSPLHF.

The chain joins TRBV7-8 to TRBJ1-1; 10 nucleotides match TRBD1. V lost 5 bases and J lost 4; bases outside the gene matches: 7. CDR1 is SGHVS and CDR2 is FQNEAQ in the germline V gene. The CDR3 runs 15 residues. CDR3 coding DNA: TGTGCCAGCAGCAAGGGGGACAGGGGACTCACTGAAGCTTTCTTT. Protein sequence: CASSKGDRGLTEAFF.